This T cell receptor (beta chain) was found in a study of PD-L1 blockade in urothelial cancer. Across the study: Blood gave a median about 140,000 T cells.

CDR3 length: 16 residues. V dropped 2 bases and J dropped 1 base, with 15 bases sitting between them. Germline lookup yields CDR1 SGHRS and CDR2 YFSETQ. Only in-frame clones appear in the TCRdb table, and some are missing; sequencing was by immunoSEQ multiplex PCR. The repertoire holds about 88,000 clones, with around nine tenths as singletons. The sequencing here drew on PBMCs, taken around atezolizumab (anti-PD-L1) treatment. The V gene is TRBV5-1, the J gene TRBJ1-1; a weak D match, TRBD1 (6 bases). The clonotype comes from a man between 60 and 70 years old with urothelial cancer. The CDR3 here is CASSFNGQTTNTEAFF. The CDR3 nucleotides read TGCGCCAGCAGCTTTAATGGACAGACAACGAACACTGAAGCTTTCTTT.